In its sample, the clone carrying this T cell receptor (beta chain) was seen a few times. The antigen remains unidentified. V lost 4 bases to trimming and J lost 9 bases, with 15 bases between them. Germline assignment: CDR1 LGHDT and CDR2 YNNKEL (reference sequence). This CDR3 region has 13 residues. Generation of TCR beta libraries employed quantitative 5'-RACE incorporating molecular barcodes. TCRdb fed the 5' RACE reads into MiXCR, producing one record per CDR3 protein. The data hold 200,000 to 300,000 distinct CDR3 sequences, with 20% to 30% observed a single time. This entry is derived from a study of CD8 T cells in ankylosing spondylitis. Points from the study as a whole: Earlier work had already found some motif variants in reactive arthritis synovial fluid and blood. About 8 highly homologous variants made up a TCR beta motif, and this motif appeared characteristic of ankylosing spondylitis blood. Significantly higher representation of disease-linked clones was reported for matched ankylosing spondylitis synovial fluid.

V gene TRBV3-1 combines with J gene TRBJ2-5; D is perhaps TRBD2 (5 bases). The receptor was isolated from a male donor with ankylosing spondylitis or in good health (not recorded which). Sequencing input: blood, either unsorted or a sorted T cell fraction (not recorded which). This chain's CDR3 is CASSPILRGAQYF. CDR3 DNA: TGTGCCAGCAGCCCGATCCTTCGGGGAGCCCAGTACTTC.